This T cell receptor (beta chain) was sequenced in a study of response to subunit inactivated influenza vaccine listed by TCRdb under 2018. Turning to the overall study: The study used deep quantitative T cell receptor repertoire profiling to track responses to a trivalent subunit inactivated influenza vaccine.

What the work shows at the level of the full study, not this receptor alone: The authors proposed that each seasonal influenza vaccination may bring in only a limited number of new T cells.

To note about this clonotype: Its antigen is currently not known. No much larger clone is present one base from it, and per-base qualities are unavailable.

The cysteine opens and the phenylalanine closes a CDR3 of 15 amino acids. The read is trimmed to its CDR3 DNA, 45 bases read in frame from base 1. V and J lose 3 bases and 1 base, and a span of 10 bases separates them. The method behind the library was RT-PCR. The reads were generated on an Illumina HiSeq 2500. In TCRdb, the public reads were trimmed at Q25 with fastp and aligned with MiXCR, with productive beta chains retained. Rows with a matching CDR3 protein are joined into one entry that keeps the most common DNA and genes. In this sample the table shows around 320,000 distinct CDR3 sequences, 22% of which occur a single time. The top ten clones comprise approximately 10% of the sample.

The V and J segments used are TRBV12-3 or TRBV12-4 and TRBJ2-1; TRBD2 is a possible D gene, resting on 5 matching bases. This sequence was found in a man between 45 and 75 years old who received an inactivated influenza vaccine. Donor details come from another sample of the same person, matched by shared clones. This sample comprised PBMCs from blood, obtained less than 22 months after vaccination. The CDR3 protein sequence reads: CASSFSGYSYNEQFF. The DNA sequence is TGTGCCAGCAGTTTCAGCGGCTATTCCTACAATGAGCAGTTCTTC.